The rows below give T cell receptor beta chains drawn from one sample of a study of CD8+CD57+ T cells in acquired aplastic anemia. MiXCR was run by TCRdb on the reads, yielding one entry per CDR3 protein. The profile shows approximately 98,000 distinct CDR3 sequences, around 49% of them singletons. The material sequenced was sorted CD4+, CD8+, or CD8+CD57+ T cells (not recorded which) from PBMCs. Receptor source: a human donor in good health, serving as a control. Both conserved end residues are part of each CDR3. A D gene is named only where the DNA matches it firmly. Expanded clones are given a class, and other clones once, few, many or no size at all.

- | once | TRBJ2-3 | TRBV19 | TGTGCCAGCAGGGACGTAGGGTTCACAGATACGCAGTATTTT | CASRDVGFTDTQYF
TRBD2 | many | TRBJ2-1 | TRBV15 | TGTGCCACCACCGAGCGGGGGGGCCCGAATGAGCAGTTCTTC | CATTERGGPNEQFF
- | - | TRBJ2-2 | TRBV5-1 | TGCGCCAGCAGCTTGGAACGGCTGAACACCGGGGAGCTGTTTTTT | CASSLERLNTGELFF
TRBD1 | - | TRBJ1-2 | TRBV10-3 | TGTGCCATCAGCTCGGACAGGAACTATGGCTACACCTTC | CAISSDRNYGYTF
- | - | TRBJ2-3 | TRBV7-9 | TGTGCCAGCAGCCCGGCGGGCACAGATACGCAGTATTTT | CASSPAGTDTQYF
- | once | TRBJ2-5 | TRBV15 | TGTGCCACCAGCAGAGATGGGCTAGGTATACCAGAGACCCAGTACTTC | CATSRDGLGIPETQYF
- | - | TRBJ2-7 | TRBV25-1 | TGTGCCAGCAGTGGGGGGGGCAGGGGGACCAAAAGTTACGAGCAGTACTTC | CASSGGGRGTKSYEQYF
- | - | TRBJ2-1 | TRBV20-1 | TGCAGTGCTAGAGACCCGAGCTCCTACAATGAGCAGTTCTTC | CSARDPSSYNEQFF
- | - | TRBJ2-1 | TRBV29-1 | TGCAGCGTTGATCGGCAGGGGGGCACCTACAATGAGCAGTTCTTC | CSVDRQGGTYNEQFF
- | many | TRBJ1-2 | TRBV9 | TGTGCCAGCAGCGTAGATGGGACATCAATTTCTGGCTACACCTTC | CASSVDGTSISGYTF
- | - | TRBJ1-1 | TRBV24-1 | TGTGCCACCAGTGTGGGCACTGAAGCTTTCTTT | CATSVGTEAFF
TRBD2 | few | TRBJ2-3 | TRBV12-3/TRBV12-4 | TGTGCCAGCATCGAGACTAGCGGGGGGCCCCTAAGCACAGATACGCAGTATTTT | CASIETSGGPLSTDTQYF
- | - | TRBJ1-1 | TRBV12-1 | TGTGCCAGCAGCTTTGTCTGTCCGGGACAGAATAACACTGAAGCTTTCTTT | CASSFVCPGQNNTEAFF
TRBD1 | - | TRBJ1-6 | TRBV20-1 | TGCAGTGCTGCGACAGGGAACTCACCCCTCCACTTT | CSAATGNSPLHF
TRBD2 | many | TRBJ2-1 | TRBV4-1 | TGCGCCAGCAGCCTCACCGGGACTAGCGGATACAATGAGCAGTTCTTC | CASSLTGTSGYNEQFF
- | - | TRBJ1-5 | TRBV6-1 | TGTGCCAGCAGCCGGGGGTCCAATCAGCCCCAGCATTTT | CASSRGSNQPQHF
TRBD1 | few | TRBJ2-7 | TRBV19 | TGTGCCAGTAGTATAAGCGGGACAGGGCAATACGAGCAGTACTTC | CASSISGTGQYEQYF
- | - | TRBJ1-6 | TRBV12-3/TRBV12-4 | TGTGCCAGCAGTTTCACCCGAACAAGTTCACCCCTCCACTTT | CASSFTRTSSPLHF